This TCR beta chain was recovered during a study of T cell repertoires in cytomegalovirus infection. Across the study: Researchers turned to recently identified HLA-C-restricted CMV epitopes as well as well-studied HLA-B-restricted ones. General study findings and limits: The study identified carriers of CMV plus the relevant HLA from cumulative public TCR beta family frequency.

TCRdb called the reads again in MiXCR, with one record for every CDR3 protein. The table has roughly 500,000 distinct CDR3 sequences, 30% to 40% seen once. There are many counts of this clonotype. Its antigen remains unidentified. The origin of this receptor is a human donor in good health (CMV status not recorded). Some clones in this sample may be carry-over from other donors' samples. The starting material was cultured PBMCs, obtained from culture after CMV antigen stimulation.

The CDR3 sequence: CASSLDGGRNLVGGYTF. The CDR3 coding sequence is TGTGCCAGCAGCTTAGACGGAGGCAGAAATCTAGTTGGCGGCTACACCTTC. The rearrangement uses TRBV7-2 and TRBJ1-2; no definite D call. The CDR3 sequence is 17 residues long. V dropped 1 base and J dropped 8 bases, with 23 bases sitting between them. CDR1 is SGHTA and CDR2 is FQGNSA in the germline V gene.